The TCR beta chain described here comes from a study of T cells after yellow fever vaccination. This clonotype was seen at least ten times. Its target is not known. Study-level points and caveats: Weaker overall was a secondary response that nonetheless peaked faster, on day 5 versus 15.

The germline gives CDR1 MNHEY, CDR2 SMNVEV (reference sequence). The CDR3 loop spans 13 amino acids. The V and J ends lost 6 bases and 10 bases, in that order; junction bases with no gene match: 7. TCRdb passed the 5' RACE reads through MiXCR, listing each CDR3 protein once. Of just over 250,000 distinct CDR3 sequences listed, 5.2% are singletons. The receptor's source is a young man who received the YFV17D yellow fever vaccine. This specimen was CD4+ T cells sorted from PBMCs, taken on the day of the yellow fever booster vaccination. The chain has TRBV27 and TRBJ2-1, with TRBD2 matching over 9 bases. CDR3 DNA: TGTGCCAGCAGCCACGGGACTAGCAACGAGCAGTTCTTC. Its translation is CASSHGTSNEQFF.